This T cell receptor beta chain was identified during a study of blood T cell repertoires in COVID-19. Study-wide context: The United States, Italy and Spain provided the acute and convalescent COVID-19 samples. Sample material is recorded as cDNA or gDNA derived from T cells, B-cell-depleted T cells, or PBMCs.

As processed by the authors: Estimated nucleated cell counts came from reference gene primer amplification. Profiling relied on immunoSEQ multiplex PCR, and the TCRdb table lists in-frame clones only, not all of them. The DNA was the basis for D and trimming; V, J and clone size are from that table. The table records 150,000 to 200,000 clones, roughly 80% of them present only once. Those who participated ranged in age from roughly 18 to 90 years and resided in roughly 26 US areas. V was shortened by 2 bases and J by 0 bases, with 13 bases between the two germline ends. CDR1 MNHEY and CDR2 SVGEGT come from the germline V gene. The CDR3 length is 16 residues.

This TCR was sampled from a man aged 40-55 years who had recovered from COVID-19. Sequences were obtained from PBMCs or T cells enriched from blood (not recorded which). The chain recombines TRBV6-2 or TRBV6-3 with TRBJ1-1, with D perhaps TRBD1 (5 bases). CDR3 nucleotides: TGTGCCAGCAGTTACGCGGGGGTCCGGGTGAACACTGAAGCTTTCTTT. It is translated as CASSYAGVRVNTEAFF.